This T cell receptor (beta chain) appears in the sequencing data of a study of blood T cell repertoires in COVID-19. Study-level information: The study drew acute and convalescent COVID-19 samples from the United States, Italy and Spain.

Sequencing used immunoSEQ multiplex PCR; TCRdb keeps in-frame clones, though not all of them. The sample has roughly 150,000 clones, 83% seen once; the top ten hold around a fifth. This CDR3 region has 16 residues. V lost 6 bases and J lost 0, with 15 bases in between. Germline CDR1 reads MDHEN; CDR2 reads SYDVKM. The clonotype comes from a woman aged 70 to 79 who had recovered from COVID-19. The source material was peripheral blood. V is TRBV28 and J is TRBJ1-5; D might be TRBD1 (6 bases). CDR3 sequence (DNA): TGTGCCAGCAGACAGGGTCCACTTTATAGCAATCAGCCCCAGCATTTT. Protein product: CASRQGPLYSNQPQHF. Combining the CDR3 with reference TRBV28 and TRBJ1-5 gives the whole variable domain DVKVTQSSRYLVKRTGEKVFLECVQDMDHENMFWYRQDPGLGLRLIYFSYDVKMKEKGDIPEGYSVSREKKERFSLILESASTNQTSMYLCASRQGPLYSNQPQHFGDGTRLSIL.